This passage covers 31 T cell receptor beta chains from one sample sequenced in a study of siplizumab effects on memory and regulatory T cells (dated by TCRdb to 2018 to 2020). Library creation used the immunoSEQ multiplex PCR assay. Held by TCRdb, this immuneACCESS table contains in-frame sequences only and omits some clones. Under half of the omission traces to an unresolved V gene where checked; the cause of the rest is unknown. In all, the sample holds about 100,000 clones, and around 90% of those were seen once. Of the sample, 0.15% falls within the top ten clones. Sequencing input: CD4+ T cells sorted from blood. Every receptor here comes from a human donor in good health.

V gene TRBV7-2 combines with J gene TRBJ2-1; D possibly corresponds to TRBD2 (7 bases). Trimming removed 5 bases from V and 8 bases from J, with 16 bases in between. Germline loops: CDR1 SGHTA, CDR2 FQGNSA. The CDR3 contains 14 residues. CDR3 bases: TGTGCCAGCAGCCCGGGGGGCGGCTTCGATGAGCAGTTCTTC. Amino acids: CASSPGGGFDEQFF.

This chain joins TRBV11-2 and TRBJ2-3; 10 nucleotides align to TRBD2. The CDR3 loop spans 17 amino acids. Germline loops: CDR1 SGHAT, CDR2 FQNNGV. V was clipped by 1 base and J by 4 bases; unmatched bases: 8. The CDR3 loop is CASSLAPRSGGADTQYF. The CDR3 DNA reads as TGTGCCAGCAGCTTAGCCCCCAGGAGCGGGGGGGCAGATACGCAGTATTTT.

This chain connects TRBV19 to TRBJ1-1; D gene unclear. Germline values: CDR1 LNHDA, CDR2 SQIVND (reference sequence). The CDR3 spans 15 residues. V was trimmed by 2 bases and J by 1 base, leaving 11 bases between them. The CDR3 region has the DNA TGTGCCAGTAGTATATCCCACATGGGGAACACTGAAGCTTTCTTT. This gives the protein CASSISHMGNTEAFF.

This chain links TRBV10-3 with TRBJ2-3; D is unclear. The CDR3 totals 12 residues. CDR1 and CDR2 from the germline V gene are ENHRY and SYGVKD. Trimming stripped 0 bases from V and 5 bases from J, with 3 bases between. This CDR3 reads CAISESRDTQYF. CDR3 DNA sequence: TGTGCCATCAGTGAGTCGCGAGATACGCAGTATTTT.

The chain joins TRBV19 to TRBJ2-2; weak D call: TRBD2 (6 bases). Per germline, CDR1 LNHDA and CDR2 SQIVND (reference sequence). The V gene lost 9 bases and the J gene lost 1 base, with 15 bases spanning the gap. This CDR3 has 15 amino acids. The CDR3 reads CASRTGTQNTGELFF. DNA of the CDR3: TGTGCCAGCAGGACCGGGACTCAGAACACCGGGGAGCTGTTTTTT.

The gene calls are TRBV19 and TRBJ1-2; 11 nucleotides match TRBD1. CDR1 is LNHDA, CDR2 SQIVND, per germline (reference sequence). The CDR3 spans 14 residues. The junction had 13 bases not matched to a gene; V was cut back by 11 bases and J by 8 bases. The CDR3 nucleotides read TGTGCCTCTGCCGGACAGGGGGCCTCAGGAGGCTACACCTTC. It is translated as CASAGQGASGGYTF.

This chain connects TRBV10-2 to TRBJ2-5; maybe TRBD2 (6 bases). The germline gives CDR1 WSHSY, CDR2 SAAADI. Between the trimmed V and J ends, which lost 6 bases and 5 bases, there was a span of 22 bases. CDR3 size: 16 residues. CDR3 coding DNA: TGCGCCAGCAGCCTCCCCCTGGGCGGGGCTACGGAGACCCAGTACTTC. The encoded protein is CASSLPLGGATETQYF.

This sequence joins TRBV29-1 and TRBJ2-7, with a tentative D call TRBD1 (6 bases). The CDR3 extends over 13 amino acids. CDR1 is SQVTM and CDR2 is ANQGSEA in the germline V gene. V was pared by 3 bases and J by 2 bases, with 11 bases between. The CDR3 reads CSVEGRGTYEQYF. DNA of the CDR3: TGCAGCGTTGAGGGCAGGGGAACCTACGAGCAGTACTTC.

CDR3 DNA sequence: TGCGCCAGCAGCCAAGCAGTTACGAGGAACACTGAAGCTTTCTTT. It translates to CASSQAVTRNTEAFF. The genes are TRBV4-1 and TRBJ1-1; D gene unclear. Trimming removed 1 base at V and 1 base at J, with 10 bases between. The CDR3 has 15 residues. Per germline, CDR1 MGHRA and CDR2 YSYEKL.

The chain couples TRBV7-9 to TRBJ1-5, with D maybe TRBD1 (6 bases). There are 15 residues in the CDR3. Looked up from germline, CDR1 is SEHNR and CDR2 is FQNEAQ (reference sequence). Trimming took off 1 base at V and 7 bases at J, with 14 bases between the two ends. DNA of the CDR3: TGTGCCAGCAGCTTAGGTCCAGGGGAAGGACAGCCCCAGCATTTT. Protein: CASSLGPGEGQPQHF.

The rearrangement links TRBV11-2 to TRBJ2-6; 11 bases agree with TRBD1. V was clipped by 5 bases and J by 2 bases; unmatched bases: 5. Germline loops: CDR1 SGHAT, CDR2 FQNNGV. The CDR3 is 17 residues long. CDR3 bases: TGTGCCAGCAGCCACCGGACAGGGGGCACTGGGGCCAACGTCCTGACTTTC. It yields the protein CASSHRTGGTGANVLTF.

The rearrangement joins TRBV19 to TRBJ1-6, with 8 positions matching TRBD1. Looked up from germline, CDR1 is LNHDA and CDR2 is SQIVND (reference sequence). V was pared by 5 bases and J by 5 bases, with 5 bases of the junction left unmatched. The CDR3 contains 15 residues. CDR3 bases: TGTGCCAGTAGTGCCTCGGACAGGGATAATTCACCCCTCCACTTT. Its protein product is CASSASDRDNSPLHF.

V is TRBV6-1 and J is TRBJ2-7, with TRBD1 matching 10 bases. With 5 bases clipped from V and 4 bases from J, the junction kept 8 bases outside the gene matches. The CDR3 consists of 15 residues. CDR1 MNHNS and CDR2 SASEGT come from the germline V gene. The CDR3 DNA is TGTGCCAGCAGTTCCCTGACAGGGGGCAAGTACGAGCAGTACTTC. Amino acid sequence: CASSSLTGGKYEQYF.

The rearrangement links TRBV4-3 to TRBJ1-2; 12 bases align to TRBD1. The CDR3 covers 15 residues. After removal of 1 base from V and 8 bases from J, the junction contained 5 bases not matched to a gene. Germline V CDR1 and CDR2: LGHNA, YSLEER. This CDR3 reads CASSQGAGTGGGYTF. CDR3 in DNA: TGCGCCAGCAGCCAAGGGGCCGGGACAGGGGGCGGCTACACCTTC.

This clone was observed a single time. The chain recombines TRBV27 with TRBJ1-1; D possibly corresponds to TRBD1 (6 bases). V lost 4 bases, J lost 1 base, and 13 bases lay in between. The germline CDR1 and CDR2 sequences are MNHEY and SMNVEV (reference sequence). This CDR3 spans 15 amino acids. CDR3 sequence reads: CASSSILRGNTEAFF. DNA for the CDR3: TGTGCCAGCAGTTCCATCCTCAGGGGGAACACTGAAGCTTTCTTT.

This clone was observed a single time. V and J are TRBV28 and TRBJ2-3, with D perhaps assigned TRBD1 or TRBD2 (7 bases each). The germline V and J ends were trimmed by 8 bases and 0 bases, with 15 bases remaining between them. The V gene's germline CDR1 is MDHEN and CDR2 SYDVKM. The CDR3 covers 15 residues. CDR3 amino acids: CASGGDSSSTDTQYF. In DNA form, the CDR3 reads TGTGCCAGCGGGGGGGACAGCAGTAGCACAGATACGCAGTATTTT.

The chain links TRBV18 to TRBJ1-3; maybe TRBD1 (6 bases). With 4 bases removed from V and 2 bases from J, the gap between germline ends came to 15 bases. The CDR3 covers 16 residues. Germline lookup yields CDR1 KGHSH and CDR2 LQKENI. The CDR3 DNA reads TGTGCCAGCTCACAAAACGTACGGGGGCCTGGAAACACCATATATTTT. Protein sequence: CASSQNVRGPGNTIYF.

This clone was detected only a few times. V is TRBV30 and J is TRBJ1-1; a weak D match, TRBD1 (5 bases). CDR3 length equals 14 residues. Germline V CDR1 and CDR2: GTSNPN, SVGIG (reference sequence). V shed 2 bases and J shed 4 bases, with 14 bases lying between them. CDR3 region: CAWSRIRGCTEAFF. As DNA, the CDR3 is TGTGCCTGGAGTCGGATTAGGGGATGCACTGAAGCTTTCTTT.

The chain is built from TRBV6-5 and TRBJ1-1; the match to TRBD1 covers 7 bases. After removal of 5 bases from V and 7 bases from J, the junction contained 7 bases not matched to a gene. Germline V lookup: CDR1 MNHEY, CDR2 SVGAGI. The CDR3 covers 13 residues. The CDR3 loop reads CASSARGQLEAFF. For the CDR3, the DNA is TGTGCCAGCAGTGCCCGGGGACAGCTTGAAGCTTTCTTT.

This clone was found once. This chain joins TRBV11-1 and TRBJ2-2; D is undetermined. V dropped 5 bases and J dropped 3 bases, with 16 bases sitting between them. This CDR3 is built from 16 residues. Germline CDR1 reads SGHAT; CDR2 reads FQDESV (reference sequence). The CDR3 sequence is CASSPRLERDTGELFF. In DNA form, the CDR3 reads TGTGCCAGCAGCCCCCGCCTCGAAAGGGACACCGGGGAGCTGTTTTTT.

The chain carries TRBV6-6 and TRBJ1-4; possible D gene TRBD1, 5 bases. Germline CDR1 is MNHNY and CDR2 is SVGAGI (reference sequence). The CDR3 has 15 amino acids. The V and J ends lost 7 bases and 0 bases respectively, with 12 bases between them. CDR3 protein: CASMPGQATNEKLFF. CDR3 coding DNA: TGTGCCAGCATGCCAGGACAAGCAACTAATGAAAAACTGTTTTTT.

This chain connects TRBV7-9 to TRBJ1-2; D might be TRBD1 (5 bases). V dropped 5 bases and J dropped 4 bases, with 11 bases sitting between them. Germline V gene sequence: CDR1 SEHNR, CDR2 FQNEAQ (reference sequence). This CDR3 contains 13 residues. CDR3 in DNA: TGTGCCAGCAGCCCGACAGTTAGCTATGGCTACACCTTC. Its protein product is CASSPTVSYGYTF.

This chain uses TRBV7-6 with TRBJ2-6, with 9 bases that match TRBD1. V lost 4 bases and J lost 2; bases outside the gene matches: 6. The CDR3 has 17 residues. The germline V gene encodes CDR1 SGHVS and CDR2 FNYEAQ. The CDR3 DNA reads as TGTGCCAGCAGCTCGGGACAGGGTTTTCCTGGGGCCAACGTCCTGACTTTC. It encodes CASSSGQGFPGANVLTF. The full variable domain, with the rest looked up from reference TRBV7-6 and TRBJ2-6, is GAGVSQSPRYKVTKRGQDVALRCDPISGHVSLYWYRQALGQGPEFLTYFNYEAQQDKSGLPNDRFSAERPEGSISTLTIQRTEQRDSAMYRCASSSGQGFPGANVLTFGAGSRLTVL.

The V call is TRBV27, the J call TRBJ2-1; TRBD2 is a possible D gene (5 bases). Trimming removed 5 bases from V and 12 bases from J, with 17 bases in between. The CDR3 runs to 13 residues. Germline CDR1 is MNHEY and CDR2 is SMNVEV (reference sequence). The CDR3: CASSPSQLGWQFF. The CDR3 bases are TGTGCCAGCAGTCCTTCCCAACTAGGGTGGCAGTTCTTC.

This clone has just one count. Other DNA sequences in this specimen translate into the identical CDR3. CDR3 in amino acids: CASSVGTGSSYEQYF. The CDR3 region has the DNA TGTGCCAGCAGCGTCGGGACAGGCAGCTCCTACGAGCAGTACTTC. The chain has TRBV9 and TRBJ2-7; 8 nucleotides match TRBD1. The CDR3 runs to 15 residues. Germline loops: CDR1 SGDLS, CDR2 YYNGEE. The junction had 4 bases not matched to a gene; V was cut back by 2 bases and J by 0 bases.

This chain connects TRBV29-1 to TRBJ1-2, with TRBD1 matching over 7 bases. The CDR3 loop spans 11 amino acids. Germline V gene lookup returns CDR1 SQVTM and CDR2 ANQGSEA. Losses at the gene ends were 3 bases for V and 7 bases for J; bases not matched to a gene: 2. The CDR3 DNA reads TGCAGCGTTGAGCAGGGGGGTGGCTACACCTTC. Amino acid sequence: CSVEQGGGYTF.

This rearrangement joins TRBV6-5 to TRBJ1-1; D is unresolved. The germline CDR1 and CDR2 sequences are MNHEY and SVGAGI. Trimming removed 5 bases at V and 1 base at J, with 11 bases between. The CDR3 totals 14 residues. This CDR3 is CASSDQDKNTEAFF. In nucleotides, the CDR3 is TGTGCCAGCAGTGATCAGGATAAGAACACTGAAGCTTTCTTT.

The CDR3 nucleotides read TGTGCCAGCAGCAATCGGGGGACAAATCTGTATGGCTACACCTTC. It codes for CASSNRGTNLYGYTF. The chain recombines TRBV7-9 with TRBJ1-2; tentative D call: TRBD1 (6 bases). The germline gives CDR1 SEHNR, CDR2 FQNEAQ (reference sequence). The length of the CDR3 is 15 residues. V was trimmed by 5 bases and J by 5 bases, leaving 18 bases between them.

The chain uses TRBV6-4 and TRBJ2-3; weak D call: TRBD1 (5 bases). The V and J ends lost 4 bases and 0 bases respectively, with 8 bases between them. CDR1 is MRHNA, CDR2 SNTAGT, per germline. The CDR3 length is 14 residues. The CDR3 bases are TGTGCCAGCAGTGCGACAGACAGCACAGATACGCAGTATTTT. It is translated as CASSATDSTDTQYF.

The chain is built from TRBV5-1 and TRBJ2-5; TRBD1 is a possible D gene (6 bases). The ends were cut back, 0 bases at V and 5 bases at J, with 20 bases in the middle. Germline CDR1 and CDR2: SGHRS and YFSETQ. The CDR3 is 17 residues long. In DNA, the CDR3 is TGCGCCAGCAGCTTGGCCCCTTACAGGGTCGGTGACGAGACCCAGTACTTC. Its translation is CASSLAPYRVGDETQYF.

This sequence joins TRBV10-3 and TRBJ1-1; a possible D gene is TRBD1 (6 bases). V was clipped by 3 bases and J by 1 base, with 12 bases between them. This CDR3 has 15 residues. CDR1 is ENHRY, CDR2 SYGVKD, per germline. Here the CDR3 reads CAISELKTGNTEAFF. CDR3 bases: TGTGCCATCAGTGAACTTAAGACAGGGAACACTGAAGCTTTCTTT.